Given below is one T cell receptor (beta chain) in context. Authors' methods: Cell counts per sample came from amplifying reference gene primers. Clones were sequenced by immunoSEQ multiplex PCR, and TCRdb holds only the in-frame ones, with some missing. That table gives V, J and clone size, and the DNA gave D and trimming. Among 180,000 or so clones listed, around 76% were seen once. The data originate from a study of blood T cell repertoires in COVID-19. Study overall: From the United States, Italy and Spain came samples of acute and convalescent COVID-19. T cells, B-cell-depleted T cells, or PBMCs provided the cDNA or gDNA that served as material.

Germline values: CDR1 KGHSH, CDR2 LQKENI. The CDR3 is 17 amino acids. Trimming took off 1 base at V and 2 bases at J, with 18 bases between the two ends. J is TRBJ2-7 and V is TRBV18, with a tentative D call TRBD2 (6 bases). Sequencing used peripheral blood. This receptor was obtained from a woman in her seventies with acute or convalescent COVID-19. The CDR3 loop is CASSPQLGRGVTYEQYF. CDR3 sequence (DNA): TGTGCCAGCTCACCACAGCTTGGGCGGGGTGTTACCTACGAGCAGTACTTC.